This TCR beta chain was observed in a study of shared clonotypes between healthy human individuals. General study findings and limits: Sequencing of the sorted subsets was shown by rarefaction to be incomplete despite large depth.

Germline CDR1 and CDR2: SGHRS and YFSETQ. V lost 2 bases, J lost 4 bases, and 10 bases lay in between. This CDR3 is built from 13 residues. The authors distributed each subset's genomic DNA evenly over several immunoSEQ plates. Generated by immunoSEQ multiplex PCR, the TCRdb table keeps only in-frame clones and is missing some. The data contain roughly 2 million clones, roughly 94% of them seen just once; the ten biggest clones take up under 0.15%. Comments on this clone: Its antigen is undetermined. Other DNA sequences of this sample code for an identical CDR3.

This chain joins TRBV5-1 and TRBJ2-7; TRBD2 is a possible D gene (5 bases). This clonotype was obtained from a young man in good health. The specimen was naive CD4+ T cells sorted from blood. Indicated subset: CD45RA+ positively selected. CDR3 sequence: CASSFPRGYEQYF. The CDR3 DNA reads as TGCGCCAGCAGCTTTCCTCGCGGGTACGAGCAGTACTTC. The variable domain in full, completed from reference TRBV5-1 and TRBJ2-7, reads KAGVTQTPRYLIKTRGQQVTLSCSPISGHRSVSWYQQTPGQGLQFLFEYFSETQRNKGNFPGRFSGRQFSNSRSEMNVSTLELGDSALYLCASSFPRGYEQYFGPGTRLTVT.